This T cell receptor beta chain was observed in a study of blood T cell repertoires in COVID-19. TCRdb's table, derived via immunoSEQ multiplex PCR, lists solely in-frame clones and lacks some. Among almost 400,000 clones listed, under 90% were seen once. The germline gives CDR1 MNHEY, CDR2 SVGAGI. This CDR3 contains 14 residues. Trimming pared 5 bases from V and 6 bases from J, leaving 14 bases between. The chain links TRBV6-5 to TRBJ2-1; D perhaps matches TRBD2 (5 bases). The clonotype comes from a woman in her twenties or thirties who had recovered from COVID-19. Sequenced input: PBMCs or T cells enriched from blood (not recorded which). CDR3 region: CASSPRGSVNEQFF. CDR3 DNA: TGTGCCAGCAGTCCGAGAGGGTCGGTCAATGAGCAGTTCTTC.